Below are 9 T cell receptor beta chains sequenced from a single sample in a study of shared clonotypes between healthy human individuals. Generated by immunoSEQ multiplex PCR, the TCRdb table keeps only in-frame clones and is missing some. The sample carries about 2.4 million clones, roughly nine tenths recorded once. Source material: naive CD4+ T cells sorted from blood. Subset described: CD45RA+ positively selected. Source of these receptors: a man aged 18 to 30 in good health.

The chain has TRBV7-2 and TRBJ2-1; 10 bases match TRBD2. The J segment lost 4 bases and the V segment lost 8 bases, leaving 8 bases of the junction unmatched. This CDR3 is built from 15 residues. Germline CDR1 is SGHTA and CDR2 is FQGNSA. Here the CDR3 DNA reads TGTGCCAGCTGCCGTCCTAGCGGGAGTTACAATGAGCAGTTCTTC. This encodes CASCRPSGSYNEQFF.

This rearrangement joins TRBV30 to TRBJ1-4; D is unresolved. There are 13 residues in the CDR3. Trimming left V 2 bases short and J 6 bases short, with 10 bases between. CDR1 and CDR2 from the germline V gene are GTSNPN and SVGIG (reference sequence). CDR3 coding DNA: TGTGCCTGGAGTCGGTCAGATCATGAAAAACTGTTTTTT. Translated: CAWSRSDHEKLFF.

This clone was seen only once. This rearrangement joins TRBV4-3 to TRBJ2-1, with TRBD2 identical over 12 bases. The length of the CDR3 is 19 residues. CDR1 and CDR2 from the germline V gene are LGHNA and YSLEER. The V gene end was trimmed by 0 bases and the J gene end by 4 bases; junction bases not matched to a gene: 10. The CDR3 sequence: CASSQDAGLAGGIYNEQFF. The CDR3 DNA reads as TGCGCCAGCAGCCAAGACGCTGGGCTAGCGGGAGGGATTTACAATGAGCAGTTCTTC.

The chain uses TRBV15 and TRBJ2-5; TRBD2 agrees at 7 bases. The CDR3 sequence is 14 residues long. With V trimmed by 0 bases and J by 5 bases, 3 bases remained unmatched. Germline values: CDR1 LNHNV, CDR2 YYDKDF (reference sequence). The CDR3: CATSRDPGRETQYF. The CDR3 bases are TGTGCCACCAGCAGAGATCCCGGGAGGGAGACCCAGTACTTC.

The rearrangement joins TRBV18 to TRBJ2-5; 7 nucleotides agree with TRBD2. Trimming took 3 bases from V and 5 from J; bases not matched to a gene: 3. CDR3 length equals 13 residues. From germline, CDR1 is KGHSH and CDR2 LQKENI. The CDR3 sequence: CASSPLADETQYF. The CDR3 DNA reads as TGTGCCAGCTCACCGCTAGCGGACGAGACCCAGTACTTC.

The chain employs TRBV30 and TRBJ1-5, with TRBD1 matching 7 bases. J was trimmed by 4 bases and V by 1 base; bases with no gene match: 4. Germline V lookup: CDR1 GTSNPN, CDR2 SVGIG (reference sequence). The CDR3 runs 14 residues. This CDR3 is CAWSGDSKNQPQHF. The CDR3, as DNA: TGTGCCTGGAGTGGGGACAGTAAAAATCAGCCCCAGCATTTT. Full variable domain (rest looked up from reference TRBV30 and TRBJ1-5): SQTIHQWPATLVQPVGSPLSLECTVEGTSNPNLYWYRQAAGRGLQLLFYSVGIGQISSEVPQNLSASRPQDRQFILSSKKLLLSDSGFYLCAWSGDSKNQPQHFGDGTRLSIL.

About this clone: The sample holds other DNA sequences that translate to the same CDR3. The chain employs TRBV19 and TRBJ2-2; D not resolved. This CDR3 contains 12 residues. CDR1 is LNHDA, CDR2 SQIVND, per germline (reference sequence). V was shortened by 6 bases and J by 6 bases, with 8 bases between the two germline ends. CDR3 bases: TGTGCCAGTAGCACTGGCTCCGGGGAGCTGTTTTTT. Its translation is CASSTGSGELFF.

The J gene is TRBJ2-3, the V gene TRBV5-1; D perhaps matches TRBD2 (7 bases). CDR1 is SGHRS, CDR2 YFSETQ, per germline. Trimming took 0 bases from V and 5 from J, leaving 16 bases between them. This CDR3 has 16 residues. CDR3 DNA: TGCGCCAGCAGCTTGGGAGGGGGACTAAGTGGAGATACGCAGTATTTT. Translating gives CASSLGGGLSGDTQYF.

The chain uses TRBV11-2 and TRBJ1-1; D gene unclear. CDR1 is SGHAT, CDR2 FQNNGV, per germline. V gave up 0 bases and J gave up 8 bases, with 10 bases separating them. CDR3 length: 13 residues. The CDR3 protein is CASSLERVGEAFF. The CDR3 region has the DNA TGTGCCAGCAGCTTAGAGCGGGTAGGAGAAGCTTTCTTT.